This paragraph reports one T cell receptor (beta chain). This sample is part of a study of shared T cell receptors in the human thymus. Per germline, CDR1 MNHEY and CDR2 SVGAGI. Trimming stripped 2 bases from V and 7 bases from J, with 11 bases between. The CDR3 runs to 14 residues. The method was immunoSEQ multiplex PCR; TCRdb's version includes in-frame clones alone and lacks a portion of them. The sample holds 550,000 to 800,000 clones, approximately 85% seen once. These data were also reused for a study on human thymus T cells.

The clonotype was recovered from a girl less than two years old with a congenital heart defect. This chain links TRBV6-5 with TRBJ1-4, with D hard to call. The sample taken for sequencing was thymocytes. CDR3 nucleotide sequence: TGTGCCAGCAGTTACCGCGAGCGGGGTGAAAAACTGTTTTTT. Translating it yields CASSYRERGEKLFF.